This entry lists 21 T cell receptor beta chains sequenced from one sample in a study of blood T cell repertoires in COVID-19 (dated by TCRdb to 2019 to 2021). Libraries were constructed by the immunoSEQ multiplex PCR assay. TCRdb stores this immuneACCESS table with in-frame sequences only. Part of the clones is absent; in the studies checked, under half of the shortfall reflects unresolved V genes, and no reason is known for the rest. The sample data list about 130,000 clones, and about 80% of these were observed just once. About 17% of the sample lies in the top ten. The sequencing input was peripheral blood. The origin of the receptors is a woman in her 50s with acute or convalescent COVID-19.

This chain links TRBV6-5 with TRBJ1-2, with 11 bases fitting TRBD1. The junction had 7 bases not matched to a gene; V was cut back by 6 bases and J by 7 bases. Germline CDR1 is MNHEY and CDR2 is SVGAGI. CDR3 length: 14 amino acids. CDR3 in amino acids: CASRDRGLVGGYTF. Here the CDR3 DNA reads TGTGCCAGCAGGGACAGGGGGCTAGTTGGTGGCTACACCTTC.

CDR3 in amino acids: CASSYSRDGLTQYF. CDR3 nucleotide sequence: TGTGCCAGCAGTTACTCGAGGGATGGGCTTACGCAGTATTTT. The chain uses TRBV6-5 and TRBJ2-3; TRBD2 might be the D (5 bases). Germline V lookup: CDR1 MNHEY, CDR2 SVGAGI. The CDR3 has 14 residues. Trimming took off 0 bases at V and 8 bases at J, with 12 bases between the two ends.

The chain employs TRBV4-1 and TRBJ2-7, with TRBD1 identical over 7 bases. The germline gives CDR1 MGHRA, CDR2 YSYEKL. The CDR3 is 17 amino acids. V trimming: 0 bases; J trimming: 4 bases; junction bases outside the gene matches: 12. The CDR3 sequence is CASSQDTGQSKKYEQYF. The CDR3 DNA is TGCGCCAGCAGCCAAGATACGGGACAGTCGAAAAAGTACGAGCAGTACTTC.

This clone has just one count. The V and J genes are TRBV2 and TRBJ2-3; 10 nucleotides align to TRBD2. After removal of 7 bases from V and 4 bases from J, the junction contained 2 bases not matched to a gene. The CDR3 spans 13 residues. Germline V gene data show CDR1 as SNHLY and CDR2 as FYNNEI. In nucleotides, the CDR3 is TGTGCCAGCATAGGACTAGCGGCAGATACGCAGTATTTT. Its protein is CASIGLAADTQYF.

The rearrangement links TRBV27 to TRBJ2-7; 7 bases agree with TRBD1. The CDR3 covers 13 residues. Germline-derived CDR1 and CDR2 are MNHEY and SMNVEV (reference sequence). With V trimmed by 3 bases and J by 5 bases, 4 bases remained unmatched. The CDR3 reads CASSLTGFHEQYF. CDR3 nucleotides: TGTGCCAGCAGTTTGACAGGGTTCCACGAGCAGTACTTC.

The chain recombines TRBV29-1 with TRBJ2-1; TRBD2 aligns across 12 bases. The J segment lost 7 bases and the V segment lost 6 bases, leaving 1 base of the junction unmatched. The germline gives CDR1 SQVTM, CDR2 ANQGSEA. This CDR3 contains 12 residues. The CDR3 sequence: CSVTSGGNEQFF. The DNA for the CDR3 is TGCAGCGTAACTAGCGGGGGGAATGAGCAGTTCTTC.

This chain joins TRBV10-2 and TRBJ1-2; D gene unclear. The CDR3 runs to 13 residues. CDR1 WSHSY and CDR2 SAAADI come from the germline V gene. Trimming took 5 bases from V and 3 from J, leaving 10 bases between them. The CDR3 DNA sequence: TGCGCCAGCAGTTTGACTGCCTACTATGGCTACACCTTC. It translates to CASSLTAYYGYTF.

The chain combines TRBV25-1 with TRBJ2-7; 10 nucleotides align to TRBD2. Per the germline V gene, CDR1 is MGHDK and CDR2 is SYGVNS. The CDR3 is made up of 15 amino acids. Unmatched junction bases numbered 4, after V lost 5 bases and J lost 0 bases. The CDR3 DNA reads TGTGCCAGCAGTCGTAGCGGGGGGACCTCCTACGAGCAGTACTTC. Translated: CASSRSGGTSYEQYF.

V usage is TRBV6-5 and J usage is TRBJ1-2; D is perhaps TRBD1 (6 bases). CDR1 and CDR2 (germline): MNHEY, SVGAGI. CDR3 size: 14 residues. V lost 5 bases and J lost 6, with 16 bases in between. The CDR3 bases are TGTGCCAGCAGTCCCAGGGGAAGGGAAGATGGCTACACCTTC. It translates to CASSPRGREDGYTF.

The chain is built from TRBV24-1 and TRBJ1-5; 7 bases are shared with TRBD1. Germline V gene lookup returns CDR1 KGHDR and CDR2 SFDVKD. Trimming removed 3 bases from V and 3 bases from J; junction bases left unmatched: 7. The CDR3 sequence is 16 residues long. The CDR3 reads CATSDTTGDDNQPQHF. In DNA form, the CDR3 reads TGTGCCACCAGTGATACCACAGGGGATGACAATCAGCCCCAGCATTTT.

The CDR3 DNA is TGCGCCAGCAGCTTGGGAGGGGGACAGGGGAGCAATCAGCCCCAGCATTTT. This gives the protein CASSLGGGQGSNQPQHF. The V gene is TRBV5-1, the J gene TRBJ1-5; 10 bases match TRBD1. CDR3 size: 17 residues. V trimming: 0 bases; J trimming: 1 base; junction bases outside the gene matches: 4. Germline values: CDR1 SGHRS, CDR2 YFSETQ.

The gene calls are TRBV2 and TRBJ1-5, with D possibly matching TRBD1 (6 bases). The CDR3 has 16 amino acids. Germline CDR1 and CDR2: SNHLY and FYNNEI. V shed 4 bases and J shed 0 bases, with 13 bases lying between them. CDR3 protein: CASSGITGYSNQPQHF. In DNA, the CDR3 is TGTGCCAGCAGTGGAATCACAGGGTATAGCAATCAGCCCCAGCATTTT.

V usage is TRBV24-1 and J usage is TRBJ1-1; D not certain. Trimming shortened V by 1 base and J by 8 bases, and 7 bases separated the two germline ends. The CDR3 spans 12 residues. The germline V gene has CDR1 KGHDR and CDR2 SFDVKD. The CDR3 spells CATSDLGREAFF. CDR3 DNA: TGTGCCACCAGTGATTTAGGCAGGGAAGCTTTCTTT.

The chain recombines TRBV29-1 with TRBJ1-5; D uncertain. Germline values: CDR1 SQVTM, CDR2 ANQGSEA. V lost 6 bases, J lost 0 bases, and 6 bases lay in between. The CDR3 runs 12 residues. The CDR3 DNA reads TGCAGCGTGCGAAGTAGCAATCAGCCCCAGCATTTT. Translating gives CSVRSSNQPQHF.

The chain recombines TRBV27 with TRBJ2-3; TRBD2 aligns across 13 bases. The junction had 5 bases not matched to a gene; V was cut back by 1 base and J by 4 bases. This CDR3 spans 17 amino acids. The germline gives CDR1 MNHEY, CDR2 SMNVEV (reference sequence). In nucleotides, the CDR3 is TGTGCCAGCAGTTTATGGAAAACTAGCGGGGGGGCAGATACGCAGTATTTT. The encoded protein is CASSLWKTSGGADTQYF.

J is TRBJ1-2 and V is TRBV2; no clear D gene. Germline CDR1 SNHLY, CDR2 FYNNEI. V was trimmed by 5 bases and J by 4 bases, leaving 14 bases between them. This CDR3 has 14 residues. CDR3 residues: CASSPVGGIYGYTF. The CDR3 DNA is TGTGCCAGCAGTCCCGTGGGAGGGATCTATGGCTACACCTTC.

The V gene is TRBV27, the J gene TRBJ1-6, with D possibly TRBD1 on 6 matching bases. V was pared by 5 bases and J by 7 bases, with 12 bases between. CDR3 length: 14 amino acids. From germline, CDR1 is MNHEY and CDR2 SMNVEV (reference sequence). CDR3 protein: CASSAAGANSPLHF. CDR3 coding DNA: TGTGCCAGCAGTGCGGCAGGGGCGAATTCACCCCTCCACTTT.

This sequence joins TRBV28 and TRBJ1-6; TRBD1 might be the D (5 bases). This CDR3 spans 16 amino acids. Looked up from germline, CDR1 is MDHEN and CDR2 is SYDVKM. V was clipped by 6 bases and J by 0 bases, with 12 bases between them. The CDR3 nucleotides are TGTGCCAGCAGCTACGGACAAAACTCCTATAATTCACCCCTCCACTTT. Amino acids: CASSYGQNSYNSPLHF.

This chain connects TRBV10-3 to TRBJ1-1; 7 bases fit TRBD1. CDR3 length: 14 amino acids. The germline gives CDR1 ENHRY, CDR2 SYGVKD. The trim removed 2 bases at V and 10 bases at J, leaving 10 bases unmatched. The CDR3 DNA is TGTGCCATCAGTGAGACAAACAGGGGCGAAGTAGCTTTCTTT. As protein: CAISETNRGEVAFF.

The CDR3 here is CAWSPRGQYYNSPLHF. Written as DNA, the CDR3 is TGTGCCTGGAGCCCTCGTGGACAGTACTATAATTCACCCCTCCACTTT. The J gene is TRBJ1-6, the V gene TRBV30, with TRBD1 as a possible D gene (6 bases). Germline values: CDR1 GTSNPN, CDR2 SVGIG (reference sequence). V was pared by 3 bases and J by 3 bases, with 15 bases between. The CDR3 loop spans 16 amino acids.

V is TRBV10-3 and J is TRBJ2-3, with no clear D. The CDR3 spans 14 residues. V was shortened by 2 bases and J by 0 bases, with 6 bases between the two germline ends. Germline V gene data show CDR1 as ENHRY and CDR2 as SYGVKD. For the CDR3, the DNA is TGTGCCATCAGTGAGGCAGGTAGCACAGATACGCAGTATTTT. As protein: CAISEAGSTDTQYF.